This record covers a single T cell receptor beta chain. Its antigen remains unknown. This sample was included in a study of Ad26.COV2.S vaccination and SARS-CoV-2 variants. At the level of the study: Doses of Ad26.COV2.S were injected into muscle once or twice, 56 days apart.

This CDR3 region has 12 residues. From germline, CDR1 is KGHSH and CDR2 LQKENI. V was trimmed by 4 bases and J by 5 bases, leaving 7 bases between them. Sequenced by immunoSEQ multiplex PCR; TCRdb stores in-frame clones only, minus some. Here the sample spans around 450,000 clones, nearly 90% being singletons. Specified treatment: about 20 received Ad26.COV2.S at low or high dose, single or two shots; 5 received placebo; per-sample allocation not given. Vaccine and placebo recipients were sampled on day 63 after the first injection. The sample came from a Boston adult aged 18-55 years. Findings of the study overall: After vaccination, reports described spike-specific CD8+ and CD4+ T cell responses as showing substantial breadth.

The TCR comes from a person between 18 and 65 years old who received the Ad26.COV2.S COVID-19 vaccine or a placebo. The sample consisted of peripheral blood, taken in a trial of Ad26.COV2.S vaccine versus placebo. The rearrangement joins TRBV18 to TRBJ2-3; D call uncertain. The CDR3 nucleotides are TGTGCCAGCTCACTACAGAGAGATACGCAGTATTTT. Translation: CASSLQRDTQYF.